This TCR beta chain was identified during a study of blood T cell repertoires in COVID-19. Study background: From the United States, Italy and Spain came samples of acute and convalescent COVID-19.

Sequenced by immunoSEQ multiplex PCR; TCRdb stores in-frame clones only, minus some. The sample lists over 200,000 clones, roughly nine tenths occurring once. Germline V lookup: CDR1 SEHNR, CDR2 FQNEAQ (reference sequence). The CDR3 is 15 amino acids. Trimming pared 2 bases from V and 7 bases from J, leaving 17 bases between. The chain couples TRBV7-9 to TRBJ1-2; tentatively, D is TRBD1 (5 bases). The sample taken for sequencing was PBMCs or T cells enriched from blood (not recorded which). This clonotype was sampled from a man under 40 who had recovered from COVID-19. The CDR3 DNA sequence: TGTGCCAGCAGCTTAATGTCAGGGTACCCTTTTGGCTACACCTTC. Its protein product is CASSLMSGYPFGYTF.